The clone carrying this TCR beta chain was seen ten or more times. Its antigen is as yet unknown. Germline V lookup: CDR1 LGHNT, CDR2 FRNRAP. CDR3 length equals 13 residues. With 6 bases clipped from V and 7 bases from J, the junction kept 4 bases outside the gene matches. The sample originates from a study of early T cells in non-severe SARS-CoV-2 infection. Study overall: Unpaired chains resulted from sequencing bulk RNA of unsorted whole blood. Study outcomes and limitations: Lookups in VDJdb leaned toward anti-spike CD8 responses and missed private and CD4 specificities.

Individual cDNA molecules carried attached unique molecular identifiers. TCRdb re-called the 5' RACE reads with MiXCR, one entry per CDR3 protein. There are tens of thousands of distinct CDR3 sequences in the sample; about 9.1% occur only once, and under 5.5% lies in the top ten. The source material was whole blood. The chain recombines TRBV12-5 with TRBJ2-2; 8 bases are a match to TRBD2. The source is an adult who was a healthcare worker with PCR-confirmed SARS-CoV-2 infection or an uninfected control (not recorded which). CDR3 sequence (DNA): TGTGCTAGTGGCCGTCTAGCGGGCGGGGAGCTGTTTTTT. Its protein is CASGRLAGGELFF.